These T cell receptor beta chains were read from a single sample in a study of blood T cell repertoires in COVID-19. The protocol was immunoSEQ multiplex PCR, while the TCRdb copy is restricted to in-frame clones and leaves out a portion. The profile covers about 140,000 clones, with 80% to 90% appearing a single time and about 4.3% taken by the ten largest. The material sequenced was peripheral blood. The source of these receptors is a woman between 40 and 50 years old with acute or convalescent COVID-19. CDR3s include the opening cysteine and the closing phenylalanine or tryptophan. The D gene is left open where the match is weak. Only some rows state a clone size, as once, few, many or a class for expanded clones.

D gene | J gene | clone size | V gene | CDR3 protein | CDR3 DNA
- | TRBJ1-2 | - | TRBV5-1 | CASSLGFGQGYTF | TGCGCCAGCAGCTTGGGGTTTGGGCAGGGCTACACCTTC
TRBD2 | TRBJ2-2 | - | TRBV4-2 | CASSQDSGGGPAGELFF | TGTGCCAGCAGCCAAGATTCGGGGGGAGGGCCGGCCGGGGAGCTGTTTTTT
- | TRBJ2-2 | once | TRBV6-2/TRBV6-3 | CASSDGLARTGELFF | TGTGCCAGCAGTGACGGGTTAGCCCGCACCGGGGAGCTGTTTTTT
- | TRBJ1-1 | - | TRBV7-8 | CASSLTGNTEAFF | TGTGCCAGCAGCTTGACAGGGAACACTGAAGCTTTCTTT
- | TRBJ2-3 | - | TRBV10-3 | CAISESRGSTDTQYF | TGTGCCATCAGTGAGTCACGAGGCAGCACAGATACGCAGTATTTT
TRBD2 | TRBJ2-7 | once | TRBV7-8 | CASSSGLAGGYEQYF | TGTGCCAGCAGCTCGGGACTAGCGGGAGGGTACGAGCAGTACTTC
- | TRBJ1-1 | - | TRBV12-3/TRBV12-4 | CASSWGVNTEAFF | TGTGCCAGCAGTTGGGGGGTCAACACTGAAGCTTTCTTT
- | TRBJ1-6 | - | TRBV27 | CASSSDSSYNSPLHF | TGTGCCAGCAGTTCGGACTCCTCCTATAATTCACCCCTCCACTTT
- | TRBJ2-5 | - | TRBV18 | CASSPSLVEETQYF | TGTGCCAGCTCACCAAGCCTGGTAGAGGAGACCCAGTACTTC
TRBD2 | TRBJ2-5 | once | TRBV12-3/TRBV12-4 | CASSLGLAETQYF | TGTGCCAGCAGTTTAGGACTAGCTGAGACCCAGTACTTC
TRBD2 | TRBJ2-3 | - | TRBV27 | CASRGLAGARVRDTQYF | TGTGCCAGCAGAGGACTAGCGGGGGCCCGGGTTCGAGATACGCAGTATTTT
- | TRBJ1-1 | - | TRBV5-4 | CASSPLNVNTEAFF | TGTGCCAGCAGCCCCCTTAATGTGAACACTGAAGCTTTCTTT
TRBD2 | TRBJ2-1 | once | TRBV7-2 | CASRIAGAPGEQFF | TGTGCCAGCAGAATAGCGGGAGCCCCCGGTGAGCAGTTCTTC
- | TRBJ1-1 | - | TRBV7-2 | CASSLVRINTEAFF | TGTGCCAGCAGCTTAGTGCGGATAAACACTGAAGCTTTCTTT